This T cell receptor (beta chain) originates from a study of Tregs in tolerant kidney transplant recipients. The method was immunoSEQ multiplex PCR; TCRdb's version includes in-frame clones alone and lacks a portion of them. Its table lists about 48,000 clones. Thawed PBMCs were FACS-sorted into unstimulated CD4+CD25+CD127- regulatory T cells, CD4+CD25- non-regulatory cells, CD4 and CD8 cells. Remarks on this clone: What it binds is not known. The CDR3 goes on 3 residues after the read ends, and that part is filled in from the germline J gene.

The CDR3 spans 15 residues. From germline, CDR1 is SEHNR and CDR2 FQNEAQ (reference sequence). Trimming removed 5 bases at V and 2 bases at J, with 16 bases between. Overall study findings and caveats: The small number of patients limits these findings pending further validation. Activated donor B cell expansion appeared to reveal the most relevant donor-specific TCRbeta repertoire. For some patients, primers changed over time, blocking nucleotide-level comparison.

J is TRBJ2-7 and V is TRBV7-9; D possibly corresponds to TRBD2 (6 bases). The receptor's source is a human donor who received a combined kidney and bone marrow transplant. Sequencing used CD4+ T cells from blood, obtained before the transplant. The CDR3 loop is CASSQIGTLTYEQYF. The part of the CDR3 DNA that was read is TGTGCCAGCAGCCAAATAGGGACTCTAACCTACGAG.